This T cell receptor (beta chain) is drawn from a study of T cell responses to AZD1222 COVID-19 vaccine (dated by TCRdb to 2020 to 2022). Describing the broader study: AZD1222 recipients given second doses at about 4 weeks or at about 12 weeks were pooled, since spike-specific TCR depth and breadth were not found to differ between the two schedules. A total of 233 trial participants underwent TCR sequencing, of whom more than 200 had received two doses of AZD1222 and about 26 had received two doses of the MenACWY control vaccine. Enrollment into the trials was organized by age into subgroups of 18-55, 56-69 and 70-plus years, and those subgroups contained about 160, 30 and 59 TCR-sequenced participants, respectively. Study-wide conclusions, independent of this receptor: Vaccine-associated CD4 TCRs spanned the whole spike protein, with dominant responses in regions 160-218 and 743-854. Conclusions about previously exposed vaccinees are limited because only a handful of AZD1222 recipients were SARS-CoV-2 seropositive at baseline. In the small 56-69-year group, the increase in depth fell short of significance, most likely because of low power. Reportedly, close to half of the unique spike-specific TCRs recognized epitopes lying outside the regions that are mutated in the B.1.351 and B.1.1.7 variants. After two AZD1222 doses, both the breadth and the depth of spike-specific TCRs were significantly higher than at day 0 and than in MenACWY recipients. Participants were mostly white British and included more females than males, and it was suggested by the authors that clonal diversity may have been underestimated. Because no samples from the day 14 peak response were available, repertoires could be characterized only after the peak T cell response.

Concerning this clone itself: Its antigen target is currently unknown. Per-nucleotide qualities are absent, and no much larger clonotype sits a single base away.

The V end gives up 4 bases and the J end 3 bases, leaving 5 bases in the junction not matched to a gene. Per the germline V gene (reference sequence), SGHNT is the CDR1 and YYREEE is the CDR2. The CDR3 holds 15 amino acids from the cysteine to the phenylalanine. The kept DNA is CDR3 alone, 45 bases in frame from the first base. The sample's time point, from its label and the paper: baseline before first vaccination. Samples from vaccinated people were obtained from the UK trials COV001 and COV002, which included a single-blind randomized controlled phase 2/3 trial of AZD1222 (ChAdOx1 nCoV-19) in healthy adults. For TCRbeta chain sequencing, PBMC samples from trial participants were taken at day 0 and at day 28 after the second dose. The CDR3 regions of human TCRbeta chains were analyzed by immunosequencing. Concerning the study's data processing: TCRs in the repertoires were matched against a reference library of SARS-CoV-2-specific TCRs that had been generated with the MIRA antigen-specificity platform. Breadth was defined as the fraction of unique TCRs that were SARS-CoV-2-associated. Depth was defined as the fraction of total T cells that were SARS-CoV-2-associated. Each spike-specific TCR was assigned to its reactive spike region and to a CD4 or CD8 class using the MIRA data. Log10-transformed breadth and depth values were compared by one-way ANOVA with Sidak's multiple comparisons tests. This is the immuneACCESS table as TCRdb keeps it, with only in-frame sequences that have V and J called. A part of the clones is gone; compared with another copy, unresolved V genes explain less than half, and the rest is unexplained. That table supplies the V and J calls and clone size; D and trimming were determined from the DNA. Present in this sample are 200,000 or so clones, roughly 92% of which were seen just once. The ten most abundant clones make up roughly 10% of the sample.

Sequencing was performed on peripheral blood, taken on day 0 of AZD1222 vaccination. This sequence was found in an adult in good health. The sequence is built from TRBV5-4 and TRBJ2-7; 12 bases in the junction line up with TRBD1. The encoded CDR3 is CASSAGQGAVYEQYF. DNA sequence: TGTGCCAGCAGCGCGGGACAGGGGGCGGTCTACGAGCAGTACTTC. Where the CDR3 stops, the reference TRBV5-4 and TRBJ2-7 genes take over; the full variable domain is ETGVTQSPTHLIKTRGQQVTLRCSSQSGHNTVSWYQQALGQGPQFIFQYYREEENGRGNFPPRFSGLQFPNYSSELNVNALELDDSALYLCASSAGQGAVYEQYFGPGTRLTVT.